The 9 T cell receptor beta chains reported below all come from one sample, sequenced in a study of cytomegalovirus exposure and HLA in healthy donors. Both 60 Vbeta primers and 13 Jbeta primers went into the PCR. Some clones are missing from TCRdb's copy, which holds only in-frame ones; the method was immunoSEQ multiplex PCR. This table has about 300,000 clones, approximately 90% appearing once. The sample taken for sequencing was PBMCs. These receptors all stem from a middle-aged man in good health and CMV-seropositive.

The V call is TRBV2, the J call TRBJ2-2; the match to TRBD1 covers 9 bases. Germline CDR1 and CDR2: SNHLY and FYNNEI. The CDR3 contains 15 residues. The V and J ends lost 6 bases and 5 bases, in that order; junction bases with no gene match: 7. This CDR3 reads CASRRNRGLTGELFF. The CDR3 DNA reads TGTGCCAGCAGGAGGAACAGGGGGCTTACCGGGGAGCTGTTTTTT.

The rearrangement links TRBV18 to TRBJ2-5; D is possibly TRBD2 (6 bases). Germline V gene lookup returns CDR1 KGHSH and CDR2 LQKENI. V was pared by 2 bases and J by 5 bases, with 9 bases between. This CDR3 has 13 amino acids. For the CDR3, the DNA is TGTGCCAGCTCACCAGGAGGGGACGAGACCCAGTACTTC. Encoded protein: CASSPGGDETQYF.

V usage is TRBV30 and J usage is TRBJ2-1, with TRBD2 matching 10 bases. Germline-derived CDR1 and CDR2 are GTSNPN and SVGIG (reference sequence). This CDR3 region has 14 residues. V shed 0 bases, J shed 7 bases, and the junction held 3 bases outside the gene matches. The CDR3 DNA reads as TGTGCCTGGAGTGTCCCGGGACTAGCGAATGAGCAGTTCTTC. It is translated as CAWSVPGLANEQFF.

The CDR3 loop reads CASSLTSGGSYNEQFF. The CDR3 bases are TGTGCCAGCAGCTTGACTAGCGGGGGCTCCTACAATGAGCAGTTCTTC. The chain recombines TRBV7-9 with TRBJ2-1; the match to TRBD2 covers 12 bases. The germline V gene encodes CDR1 SEHNR and CDR2 FQNEAQ (reference sequence). Trimming cost V 3 bases and J 0 bases; bases outside gene matches: 0. CDR3 length equals 16 residues. Filled out from reference TRBV7-9 and TRBJ2-1, the complete variable domain reads DTGVSQNPRHKITKRGQNVTFRCDPISEHNRLYWYRQTLGQGPEFLTYFQNEAQLEKSRLLSDRFSAERPKGSFSTLEIQRTEQGDSAMYLCASSLTSGGSYNEQFFGPGTRLTVL.

The V gene is TRBV4-3, the J gene TRBJ2-7, with unresolved D. The ends were cut back, 1 base at V and 1 base at J, with 8 bases in the middle. This CDR3 has 14 residues. In germline, CDR1 is LGHNA, CDR2 YSLEER. CDR3 coding DNA: TGCGCCAGCAGCCAAGGCTTCGCGTCCTACGAGCAGTACTTC. This sequence encodes CASSQGFASYEQYF.

V is TRBV5-6 and J is TRBJ2-5; 10 nucleotides line up with TRBD1. The CDR3 runs to 19 residues. The germline V gene encodes CDR1 SGHDT and CDR2 YYEEEE. V shed 3 bases, J shed 2 bases, and the junction held 16 bases outside the gene matches. The CDR3 reads CASSWTSGTGVRGQETQYF. The DNA of the CDR3 is TGTGCCAGCAGCTGGACCTCCGGGACAGGGGTTCGGGGTCAAGAGACCCAGTACTTC.

CDR3 region: CASSPPIAGGPTGELFF. The CDR3 DNA is TGTGCCAGCAGCCCCCCGATAGCGGGAGGGCCCACCGGGGAGCTGTTTTTT. The chain uses TRBV5-4 and TRBJ2-2; 11 nucleotides align to TRBD2. CDR3 length equals 17 residues. With 4 bases clipped from V and 4 bases from J, the junction kept 9 bases outside the gene matches. Per the germline V gene, CDR1 is SGHNT and CDR2 is YYREEE (reference sequence).

The genes are TRBV19 and TRBJ2-2, with TRBD2 identical over 13 bases. The CDR3 has 19 amino acids. The germline gives CDR1 LNHDA, CDR2 SQIVND (reference sequence). With 4 bases clipped from V and 1 base from J, the junction kept 9 bases outside the gene matches. CDR3 region: CASSNYPGLAGRNTGELFF. In nucleotides, the CDR3 is TGTGCCAGTAGTAACTACCCGGGACTAGCGGGAAGGAACACCGGGGAGCTGTTTTTT.

CDR3 bases: TGTGCCAGCAGCTACCGGGAGGGGGTCCAGTACTTC. This translates into CASSYREGVQYF. The chain joins TRBV27 to TRBJ2-5, with 8 bases matching TRBD2. With V trimmed by 6 bases and J by 10 bases, 7 bases remained unmatched. Germline CDR1 and CDR2: MNHEY and SMNVEV (reference sequence). The CDR3 is 12 amino acids.